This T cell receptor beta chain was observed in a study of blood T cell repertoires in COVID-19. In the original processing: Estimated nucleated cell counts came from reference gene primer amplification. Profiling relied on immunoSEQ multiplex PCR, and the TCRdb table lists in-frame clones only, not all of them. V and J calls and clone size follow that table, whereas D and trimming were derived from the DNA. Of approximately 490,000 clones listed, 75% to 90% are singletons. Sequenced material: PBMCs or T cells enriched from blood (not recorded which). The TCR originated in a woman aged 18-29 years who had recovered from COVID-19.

The CDR3 sequence is CASSLTENNEQFF. The CDR3 DNA reads TGTGCCAGCAGCTTGACAGAGAACAATGAGCAGTTCTTC. The gene calls are TRBV7-3 and TRBJ2-1, with a weak D call TRBD1 (5 bases). The germline V gene has CDR1 SGHTA and CDR2 FQGTGA. This CDR3 comprises 13 residues. Deletions cut 3 bases from V and 5 bases from J, with 8 bases between.